These T cell receptor beta chains were read from a single sample in a study of blood T cells in healthy people across ages. Via MiXCR, TCRdb re-called the 5' RACE reads, giving one row per CDR3 protein. Of 650,000 to 800,000 distinct CDR3 sequences listed, roughly half were seen once; the top ten hold approximately 15%. The sequencing input was blood. Every receptor here comes from a woman of 80 years or more in good health. Each CDR3 is given with its conserved first and last residue.

v_gene | CDR3aa
TRBV5-1 | CASSLWDSTGELFF
TRBV15 | CATSGEGAATNEKLFF
TRBV7-3 | CASGTAYGGELFF
TRBV4-3 | CASSQPLNYEQYF
TRBV6-5 | CASSPGLLGEQFF
TRBV30 | CAWSHRDGIYEQYF
TRBV30 | CAWTRPPERTEAFF
TRBV7-9 | CASILVSGGATEAFF
TRBV5-1 | CASSLVQNNYNEQFF
TRBV5-1 | CASSFGLAGAPYNEQFF
TRBV19 | CASSWDGAYNEQYF
TRBV20-1 | CSAPRPGARSNQPQHF
TRBV15 | CATSSPGPTDTQYF
TRBV18 | CASSPMGGGAGQPQHF
TRBV29-1 | CSVEDRDPPPSYNEQFF
TRBV5-4 | CASRPSWGYEQYF
TRBV28 | CASSLVGFPGELFF
TRBV28 | CASRYGGEQYF
TRBV19 | CATSGTKLVQETQYF
TRBV28 | CASREGGTGSQPQHF
TRBV9 | CASSTPSGGQETQYF
TRBV25-1 | CASSEGLAESTDTQYF
TRBV7-6 | CASSLVWQGTDTQYF
TRBV12-3/TRBV12-4 | CASSFDPPVTEAFF
TRBV6-5 | CASSPGGRSTDTQYF
TRBV5-1 | CASSLALSEGQFF
TRBV29-1 | CSAVNNEQFF
TRBV27 | CASSIAGGRFTDTQYF
TRBV4-3 | CASSQDSGVARETQYF
TRBV9 | CASSGRTSGGLETQYF
TRBV5-1 | CASSWVLAGGSEQFF
TRBV2 | CASSAWTNQETQYF
TRBV7-2 | CASSPAYGHEQYF
TRBV6-5 | CASSYSGYQGSTEAFF
TRBV25-1 | CASRPATGKNTEAFF
TRBV5-1 | CASSLTLGGGTQYF
TRBV15 | CATGLAETNEQFF
TRBV29-1 | CSVVVGPWDGNQPQHF
TRBV15 | CATSSRMTSGDNEQFF
TRBV7-2 | CASSLVGRGSPLHF
TRBV11-2 | CASSRDRSSSGANVLTF